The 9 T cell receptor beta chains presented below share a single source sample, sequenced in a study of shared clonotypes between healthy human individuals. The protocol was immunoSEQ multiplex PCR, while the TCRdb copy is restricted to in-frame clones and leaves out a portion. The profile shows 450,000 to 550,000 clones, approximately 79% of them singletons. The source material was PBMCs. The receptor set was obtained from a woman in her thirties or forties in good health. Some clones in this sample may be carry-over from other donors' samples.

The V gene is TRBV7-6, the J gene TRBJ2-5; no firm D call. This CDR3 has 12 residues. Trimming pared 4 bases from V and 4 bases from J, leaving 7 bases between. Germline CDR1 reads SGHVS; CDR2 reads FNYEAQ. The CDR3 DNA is TGTGCCAGCAGCTCCTGGTCAGAGACCCAGTACTTC. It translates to CASSSWSETQYF.

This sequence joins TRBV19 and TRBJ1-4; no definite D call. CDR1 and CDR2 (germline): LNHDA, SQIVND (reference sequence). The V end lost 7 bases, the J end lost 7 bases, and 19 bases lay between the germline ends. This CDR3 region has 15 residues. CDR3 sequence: CASTRDRAGREKLFF. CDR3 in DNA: TGTGCCAGTACCCGTGATAGGGCTGGTCGTGAAAAACTGTTTTTT.

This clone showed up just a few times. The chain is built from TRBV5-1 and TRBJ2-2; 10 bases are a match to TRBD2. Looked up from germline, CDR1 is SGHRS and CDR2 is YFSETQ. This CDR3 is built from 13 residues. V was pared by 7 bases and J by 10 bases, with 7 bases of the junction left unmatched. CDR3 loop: CASGGLAGAELFF. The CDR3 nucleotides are TGCGCCAGCGGAGGGCTAGCGGGAGCGGAGCTGTTTTTT.

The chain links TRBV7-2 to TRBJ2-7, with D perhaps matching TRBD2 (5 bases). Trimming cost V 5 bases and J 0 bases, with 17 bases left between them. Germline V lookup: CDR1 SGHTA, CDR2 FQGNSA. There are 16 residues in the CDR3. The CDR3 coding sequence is TGTGCCAGCAGCCACATTTTTGCGGGTAGCTCCTACGAGCAGTACTTC. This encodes CASSHIFAGSSYEQYF.

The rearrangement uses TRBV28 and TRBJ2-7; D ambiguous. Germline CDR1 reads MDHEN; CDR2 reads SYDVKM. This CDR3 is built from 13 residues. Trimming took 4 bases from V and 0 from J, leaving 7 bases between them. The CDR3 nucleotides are TGTGCCAGCAGTTACCGCTCCTCCTACGAGCAGTACTTC. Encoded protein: CASSYRSSYEQYF.

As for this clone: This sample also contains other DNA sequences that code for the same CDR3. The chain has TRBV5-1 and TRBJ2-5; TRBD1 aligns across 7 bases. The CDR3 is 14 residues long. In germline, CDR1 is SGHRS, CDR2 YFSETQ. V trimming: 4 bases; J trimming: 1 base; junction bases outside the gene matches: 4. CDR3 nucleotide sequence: TGCGCCAGCAGCCTAGGGACAGCCCAAGAGACCCAGTACTTC. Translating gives CASSLGTAQETQYF.

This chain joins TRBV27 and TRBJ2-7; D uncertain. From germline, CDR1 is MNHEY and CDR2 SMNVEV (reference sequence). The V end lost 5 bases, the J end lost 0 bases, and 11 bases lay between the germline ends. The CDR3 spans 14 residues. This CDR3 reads CASSMTRSSYEQYF. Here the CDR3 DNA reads TGTGCCAGCAGTATGACAAGGAGCTCCTACGAGCAGTACTTC.

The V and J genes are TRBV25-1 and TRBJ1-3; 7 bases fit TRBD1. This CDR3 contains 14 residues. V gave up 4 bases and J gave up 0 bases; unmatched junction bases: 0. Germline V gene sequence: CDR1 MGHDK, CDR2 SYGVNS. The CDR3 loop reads CASSGQGSGNTIYF. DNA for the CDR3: TGTGCCAGCAGTGGACAGGGCTCTGGAAACACCATATATTTT.

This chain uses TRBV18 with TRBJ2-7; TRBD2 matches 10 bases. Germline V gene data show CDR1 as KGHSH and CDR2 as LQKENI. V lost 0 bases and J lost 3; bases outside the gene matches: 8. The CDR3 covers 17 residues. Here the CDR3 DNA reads TGTGCCAGCTCACCACCAAACCTACTAGCGGGGAACTACGAGCAGTACTTC. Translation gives CASSPPNLLAGNYEQYF. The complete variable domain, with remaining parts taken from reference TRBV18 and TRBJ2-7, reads NAGVMQNPRHLVRRRGQEARLRCSPMKGHSHVYWYRQLPEEGLKFMVYLQKENIIDESGMPKERFSAEFPKEGPSILRIQQVVRGDSAAYFCASSPPNLLAGNYEQYFGPGTRLTVT.